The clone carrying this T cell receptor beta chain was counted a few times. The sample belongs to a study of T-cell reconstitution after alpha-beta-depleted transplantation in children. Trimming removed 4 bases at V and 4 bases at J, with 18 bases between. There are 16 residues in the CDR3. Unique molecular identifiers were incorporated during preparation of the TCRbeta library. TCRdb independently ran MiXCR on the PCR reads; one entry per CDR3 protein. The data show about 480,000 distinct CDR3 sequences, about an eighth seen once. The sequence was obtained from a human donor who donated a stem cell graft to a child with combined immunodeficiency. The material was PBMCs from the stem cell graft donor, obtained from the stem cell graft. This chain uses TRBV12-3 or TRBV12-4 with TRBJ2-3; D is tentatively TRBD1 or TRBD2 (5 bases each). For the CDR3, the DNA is TGTGCCAGCAGTTACTCTGGGACGTCGAAGGCAGATACGCAGTATTTT. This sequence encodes CASSYSGTSKADTQYF.